This T cell receptor beta chain was sequenced during a study of cytomegalovirus exposure and HLA in healthy donors (dated by TCRdb to 2016 to 2017). Describing the broader study: An earlier analysis of several hundred of the donors reported 276 Gb of sequence data and around 120 million unique TCR beta sequences obtained from 150 million to 200 million T cells. Every discovery cohort repertoire had been produced on one sequencing platform. Roughly 300 gigabases of sequencing data and around 80 million unique TCR sequences made up an early release that covered around 640 HLA-typed donors. Donor age, sex, ethnicity and CMV serostatus were compiled alongside the repertoire data. The study combined high-throughput TCR immunosequencing, statistical association of individual TCRs with disease status, and machine learning to predict cytomegalovirus infection status. Because of strong linkage in the cohort, five DR-DQ haplotypes were treated as single units for association and clustering. A later analysis re-analyzed previously published TCR beta repertoires from hundreds of donors and added high-resolution HLA genotyping to study TCR occurrence patterns. The aim of the study was to test whether cataloging public T cell receptors could identify signatures of past pathogen exposure. Among the roughly 400 genotyped donors, around 81% belonged to the genetic ancestry cluster associated with self-reported Caucasian donors. The later analysis used no new phenotypic data to find candidate immune exposures, relying instead on TCR beta sequences and their occurrence across donors. In a later genetic analysis, genome-wide SNP genotypes for about 55% of the roughly 700 donors were used, and that subset was treated as a discovery cohort. HLA typing covered class I and class II loci at four-digit resolution. The study profiled the T cell repertoires of fewer than 850 subjects by immunosequencing and related them to cytomegalovirus serostatus. A separate validation cohort of roughly 120 different subjects was used in addition to the approximately 700-subject first cohort. In an earlier analysis of 587 of the donors, high-throughput TCR beta sequencing was used to judge whether each TCR beta V gene segment behaved as functional or pseudogenic. Typing coverage varied by locus: roughly 620-630 donors for A, B, C, DRB1 and DQB1; roughly 500 for DQA1; approximately 610 for DPA1; more than 450 for DPB1. Across under 500 genotyped donors of the cohort, an average of about 240,000 unique TCR beta nucleotide sequences per donor were sequenced, and roughly 20% of those sequences were non-productive.

The cohort comprised 666 healthy bone marrow donors. All cohort members were sampled while nominally healthy, although unrecorded immune exposures were likely present. The donor was CMV seropositive and was included in the group of 250 to 300 seropositive cohort members. A peripheral blood sample was collected from each donor, and TCR beta sequencing was performed on peripheral blood mononuclear cells. The Qiagen DNeasy Blood Extraction Kit was used to extract genomic DNA from the blood cell samples. Paper-wide results and their limitations: Assigning TCR associations to individual alleles was difficult when HLA alleles, especially DR and DQ, strongly co-occurred. A later analysis found that TCR association rates varied across HLA loci, with DRB1 alleles showing the most associated TCRs and HLA-C alleles the fewest. A later analysis found that HLA-associated TCR beta chains were more clonally expanded and had lower generation probabilities than equally common non-associated chains. Because HLA typing was unavailable for some donors at each locus, only the typed subset was used in association tests. The study listed over 150 TCR beta chains as associated with cytomegalovirus. Some IMGT-functional V segments, including TRBV6-2 and TRBV6-3, could not be told apart with the 87-base-pair reads, so those segments were excluded. An association between a missense DCLRE1C variant and V-gene and J-gene trimming of TCR beta chains was found in a later genetic analysis and replicated in an independent cohort. A cluster of highly shared sequence variants was judged likely to represent a technical artifact of the sequencing pipeline. The authors suggested that the approach could potentially be extended to other disease states and immunological phenotypes. In a later analysis, some 17,000 TCR beta sequences were associated with specific HLA alleles at a false discovery rate of 0.05. Most TCR sequences were seen in very few donors, while some public TCRs were found in many individuals. In a later analysis, several top co-occurrence clusters were reported to appear linked to parvovirus B19, influenza, CMV and Epstein-Barr virus. Linkage disequilibrium might explain the correlated functional status among segregating V segments, but an unknown experimental factor could not be excluded. A few of the identified cytomegalovirus-associated TCR beta chains were confirmed in vitro to be specific for cytomegalovirus antigens. Cytomegalovirus status was reported to be diagnosed by the classifier with high specificity and sensitivity in both the original and validation cohorts. For the cohort, immune exposure information was limited to CMV serostatus. Compared with the roughly 710-donor mean, donors in an Asian-associated ancestry cluster had fewer N-insertions in productive TCRs, according to a later genetic analysis. Presence/absence analyses assumed roughly uniform sequencing depth across donors, an assumption that may not hold. The cohort was sequenced for TCR beta chains only, and without alpha or paired-chain data the features that could be detected were limited. A further reported finding was that TCR beta sequences accurately predicted the HLA-A and HLA-B alleles for most subjects in the first cohort. The earlier analysis of approximately 540 of the donors excluded 15 to 20 rarely observed V segments, including chromosome 9 orphons, because counts were too low. An earlier analysis of approximately 530 of the donors showed that most TCR beta V segments appeared in productive rearrangements either about 87% or about 30% of the time, which broadly matched IMGT annotations. In a later analysis, most CMV-associated TCR beta chains were found to appear HLA-restricted, with HLA associations seemingly driven largely by CMV exposure.

V loses 5 bases, J loses 3 bases, and the germline ends lie 11 bases apart. Via the germline V gene, CDR1 is SGHTA and CDR2 FQGTGA. From the cysteine through the phenylalanine, the CDR3 covers 14 amino acids. Only CDR3 DNA is held: 42 bases, read in frame from base 1. In the case of this clone: Its antigen is still unknown. Nothing much larger sits one base from this clone, and base qualities are not available.

The library was prepared using the immunoSEQ multiplex PCR assay. The multiplex PCR relied on a mix of 60 forward primers for TCR Vbeta segments and 13 reverse primers for TCR Jbeta segments. A multiplex PCR assay on genomic DNA amplified the CDR3 region of rearranged TCR beta genes. Amplified TCR beta libraries were sequenced as 87-base-pair reads on the Illumina HiSeq System. The study's own analysis went as follows. In a later analysis, 77 million or so unique TCR beta chains were counted across the 690 or so repertoires, and some 10 million of these chains were shared by at least two donors. A nearest-neighbor algorithm error-corrected the raw reads and collapsed the reads into unique sequences, merging closely related sequences to remove PCR and sequencing errors. Alignment of CDR3 sequences to IMGT reference sequences was used to assign V, D and J gene segments. Each retained sequence needed at least a six-nucleotide match to both a V gene segment and a J gene segment. A rearrangement counted as productive if the CDR3 had no stop codons and remained in frame with V and J, and every other rearrangement counted as non-productive. CDR3 was defined by IMGT convention, running from the second conserved V-encoded cysteine to the conserved J-encoded phenylalanine. The earlier analysis of a few hundred of the donors excluded sequences that lacked an unambiguous match to a single V gene segment. An earlier analysis of about 600 of the donors called V segments functional above 56.7% productive rearrangements and segregating when the between-donor standard deviation exceeded 5%. A statistical classification framework was built to diagnose cytomegalovirus status from the catalog of TCR beta chain sequences. A later analysis assigned V and J genes by comparing TCR nucleotide sequences with IMGT/GENE-DB human TR gene sequences. The TCRdist pipeline was used in a later analysis to assign CDR3 sequences and most-parsimonious VDJ recombination scenarios. In a later analysis, every TCR beta chain was defined by the combination of its CDR3 amino acid sequence and its V-gene family, and reads without a unique V-gene family were dropped. As a way to deal with suspected cross-contamination and a sequencing artifact, a later analysis dropped under 600 nucleotide sequences that were highly shared and had low generation probability. In a later analysis, a clonal expansion index for each public chain was calculated from normalized within-repertoire ranks of inferred template counts. In a later analysis, generation probabilities were computed using a VDJ recombination model fitted to out-of-frame rearrangements, and the results were checked against IGoR. In a later analysis, TCR-TCR, TCR-HLA and TCR-CMV co-occurrence was scored with hypergeometric tests, and a repertoire-size bias correction was applied to TCR pairs. A later analysis estimated false discovery rates by permuting HLA or CMV assignments 20 times. In a later analysis, co-occurring TCRs were grouped using DBSCAN, with TCRdist sequence similarity added in when clustering inside HLA-allele-positive subsets. Repertoires with fewer than 30,000 or more than 120,000 public chains were left out of co-occurrence clustering, as were about 5 repertoires with anomalous nucleotide sharing. TCRdb's version of the immuneACCESS table is confined to in-frame rearrangements and falls short of the full clone set. An unresolved V gene accounts for under half of the shortfall where checked; the remainder is of unknown origin. Clonal size and the V and J genes are those of that table, whereas D and trimming came from the DNA. In all, the sample holds about 300,000 clones, and 80% to 90% of those were seen once. 3.5% to 4% of the sample rests with the top ten.

The rearrangement combines TRBV7-3 with TRBJ2-1; TRBD2 is perhaps the D gene, given 5 matching bases. This receptor was obtained from a man between 40 and 49 years old in good health and CMV-seropositive. Material: PBMCs. Read as DNA, the sequence is TGTGCCAGCAGCCGAGACGGGAACTACAATGAGCAGTTCTTC. It codes for CASSRDGNYNEQFF. With all but the CDR3 taken from the reference TRBV7-3 and TRBJ2-1 genes, the full variable domain is: GAGVSQTPSNKVTEKGKYVELRCDPISGHTALYWYRQSLGQGPEFLIYFQGTGAADDSGLPNDRFFAVRPEGSVSTLKIQRTERGDSAVYLCASSRDGNYNEQFFGPGTRLTVL.